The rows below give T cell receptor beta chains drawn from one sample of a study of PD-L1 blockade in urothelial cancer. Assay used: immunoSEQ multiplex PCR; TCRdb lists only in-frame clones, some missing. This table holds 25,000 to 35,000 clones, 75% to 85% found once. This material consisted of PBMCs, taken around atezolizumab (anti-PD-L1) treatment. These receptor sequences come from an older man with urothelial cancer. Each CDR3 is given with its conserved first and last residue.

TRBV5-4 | CASSSPGQFYGYTF
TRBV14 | CASSHRGLTDTQYF
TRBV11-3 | CASSLRVEYETQYF
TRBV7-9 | CATTSGGRNNEQFF
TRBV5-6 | CASSSDSRLNTGELFF
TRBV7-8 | CASSLGSGRAPDTQYF
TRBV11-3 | CASSSLGGAGNEKLFF
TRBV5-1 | CASKVAVTTYEQYF
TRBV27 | CASSLSGYRGESYEQYF
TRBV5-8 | CASSSRQGVSKLFF
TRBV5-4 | CASSSGITATSGNTIYF
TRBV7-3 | CASSPRGGDTDTQYF
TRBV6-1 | CATKRAGNTYEQYF
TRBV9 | CASSVDGRGEQFF
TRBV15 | CATSRDRAETQYF
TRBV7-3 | CASSDQGDEQFF
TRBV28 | CASNGTPDYEQYF
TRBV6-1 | CASRAGTGYTDTQYF
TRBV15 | CATSRDKGKTDTQYF
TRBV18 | CASSPGYGARPNEKLFF
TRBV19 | CASSMDPRVGTEAFF
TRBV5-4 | CASSFGQETYEQYF
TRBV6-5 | CASSYSRYTEAFF
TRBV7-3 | CASSLGPQETQYF
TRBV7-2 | CASSSRGGRGQETQYF
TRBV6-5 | CASRAGGPDTQYF
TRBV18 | CASSLPGLAGITTDTQYF